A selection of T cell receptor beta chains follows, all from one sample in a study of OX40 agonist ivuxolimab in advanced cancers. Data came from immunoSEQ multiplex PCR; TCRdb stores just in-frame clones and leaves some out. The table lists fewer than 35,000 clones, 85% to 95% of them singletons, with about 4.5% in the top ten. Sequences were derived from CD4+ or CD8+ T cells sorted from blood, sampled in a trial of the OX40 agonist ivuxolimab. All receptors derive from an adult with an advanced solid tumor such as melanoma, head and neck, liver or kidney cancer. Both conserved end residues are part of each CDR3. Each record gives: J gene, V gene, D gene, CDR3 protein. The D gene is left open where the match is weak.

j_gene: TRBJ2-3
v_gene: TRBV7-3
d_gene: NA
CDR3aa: CASSPQDSFTDTQYF

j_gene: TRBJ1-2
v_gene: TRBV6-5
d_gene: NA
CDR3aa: CASSPGSLHDGYTF

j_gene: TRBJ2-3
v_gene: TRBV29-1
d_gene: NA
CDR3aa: CSVEPATTDTQYF

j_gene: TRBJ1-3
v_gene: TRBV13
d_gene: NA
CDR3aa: CASSFHRNTIYF

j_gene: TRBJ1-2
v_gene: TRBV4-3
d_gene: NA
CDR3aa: CASSQDRTVSTYYGYTF

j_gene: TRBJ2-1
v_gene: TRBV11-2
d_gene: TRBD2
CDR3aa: CASSWGLAGVNEQFF

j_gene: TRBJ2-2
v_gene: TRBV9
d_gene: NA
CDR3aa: CASTPGRVEPNTGELFF

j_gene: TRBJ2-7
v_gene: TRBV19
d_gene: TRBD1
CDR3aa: CASSIGTGDEQYF

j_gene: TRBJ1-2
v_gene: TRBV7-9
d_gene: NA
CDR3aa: CASSPSGLVGYTF

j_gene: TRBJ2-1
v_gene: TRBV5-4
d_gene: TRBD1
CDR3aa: CASSQGTAEQFF

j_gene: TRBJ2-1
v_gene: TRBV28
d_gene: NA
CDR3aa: CASSWAVSSLPPYNEQFF

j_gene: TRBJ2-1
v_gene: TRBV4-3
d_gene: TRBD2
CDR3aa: CASSQDSAGGSYNEQFF

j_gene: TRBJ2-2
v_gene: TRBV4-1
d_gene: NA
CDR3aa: CASSPVDSENTGELFF

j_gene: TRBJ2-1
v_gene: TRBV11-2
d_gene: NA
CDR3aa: CASSPYGTRSYNEQFF

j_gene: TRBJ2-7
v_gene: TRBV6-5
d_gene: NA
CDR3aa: CASSYGAAYTYEQYF

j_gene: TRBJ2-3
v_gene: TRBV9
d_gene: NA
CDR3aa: CASSLLEGRAADTQYF

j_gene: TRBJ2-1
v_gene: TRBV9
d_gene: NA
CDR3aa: CASSVGAGWNNEQFF

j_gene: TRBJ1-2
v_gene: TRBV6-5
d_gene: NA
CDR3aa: CASSYNPAGGYTF

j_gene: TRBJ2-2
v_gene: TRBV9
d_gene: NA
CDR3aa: CASSVEAGELFF

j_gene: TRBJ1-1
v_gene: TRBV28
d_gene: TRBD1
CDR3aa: CASSLTSGTGDPGTEAFF

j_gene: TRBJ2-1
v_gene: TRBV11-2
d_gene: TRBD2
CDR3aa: CASSLDNRDYFNEQFF

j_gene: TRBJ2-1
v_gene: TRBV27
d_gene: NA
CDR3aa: CASSLLPGDRNEQFF